The 11 T cell receptor beta chains reported below all come from one sample, sequenced in a study of T-cell reconstitution after alpha-beta-depleted transplantation in children. Unique molecular identifiers were used in preparing the TCRbeta library. From the PCR reads, TCRdb called clonotypes with MiXCR, one entry per CDR3 protein. The sample has under 300,000 distinct CDR3 sequences, 9.7% seen once. Sequenced material: PBMCs from the stem cell graft donor, taken from the stem cell graft. Receptors originate from a human donor who donated a stem cell graft to a child with SCID.

The CDR3 sequence is CASSDGSGDTGELFF. CDR3 bases: TGTGCCAGCAGTGACGGTTCGGGGGACACCGGGGAGCTGTTTTTT. V is TRBV6-4 and J is TRBJ2-2; possibly TRBD2 for D (6 bases). V was cut by 2 bases and J by 3 bases, with 10 bases left in between. The germline CDR1 and CDR2 sequences are MRHNA and SNTAGT. The CDR3 runs 15 residues.

There are a few counts of this clonotype. The V call is TRBV7-2, the J call TRBJ1-2; D is unclear. Germline values: CDR1 SGHTA, CDR2 FQGNSA. Between the trimmed V and J ends, which lost 0 bases and 3 bases, there was a span of 5 bases. The CDR3 is 13 residues long. Written as DNA, the CDR3 is TGTGCCAGCAGCTTAGCTGCCCACTATGGCTACACCTTC. Protein sequence: CASSLAAHYGYTF.

This clonotype was seen many times. The V and J genes are TRBV28 and TRBJ1-5, with 11 bases identical to TRBD1. With V trimmed by 2 bases and J by 5 bases, 11 bases remained unmatched. Per the germline V gene, CDR1 is MDHEN and CDR2 is SYDVKM. The CDR3 sequence is 18 residues long. This chain's CDR3 is CASSLRLRGQGVDQPQHF. The CDR3 DNA sequence: TGTGCCAGCAGTTTACGGTTGCGGGGACAGGGGGTGGATCAGCCCCAGCATTTT.

This clonotype was detected many times. The CDR3 DNA sequence: TGTGCCAGCAGCCTTGGACAGGGCCGGAACACCGGGGAGCTGTTTTTT. Its protein is CASSLGQGRNTGELFF. This chain joins TRBV11-3 and TRBJ2-2, with 8 bases fitting TRBD1. Germline V lookup: CDR1 SGHNT, CDR2 YENEEA. Trimming took 5 bases from V and 1 from J; bases not matched to a gene: 6. The CDR3 length is 16 residues.

This clonotype has a count of ten or more. The rearrangement joins TRBV5-5 to TRBJ1-4; D gene uncertain. The CDR3 spans 15 residues. CDR1 is SGHKS, CDR2 YYEKEE, per germline (reference sequence). V was clipped by 4 bases and J by 6 bases, with 16 bases between them. The CDR3 DNA follows: TGTGCCAGCAGCCCGCGAACAAGGTCCGATGAAAAACTGTTTTTT. The encoded protein is CASSPRTRSDEKLFF.

Details on this clonotype: This may be a read error, as it is one base from a much larger clone. This chain uses TRBV7-2 with TRBJ1-2; D remains ambiguous. In germline, CDR1 is SGHTA, CDR2 FQGNSA. The CDR3 has 12 amino acids. The CDR3 bases are TGTGACAGCAGCTTGCAGGCCTATGGCTACACCTTC. This translates into CDSSLQAYGYTF.

This clonotype showed up many times. The chain uses TRBV2 and TRBJ2-4; no clear D. The CDR3 extends over 15 amino acids. Trimming removed 1 base from V and 0 bases from J, with 7 bases in between. Germline lookup yields CDR1 SNHLY and CDR2 FYNNEI. Written as DNA, the CDR3 is TGTGCCAGCAGTGAAGAGCCTCAAGCCAAAAACATTCAGTACTTC. It specifies CASSEEPQAKNIQYF.

This clonotype has a count of ten or more. V is TRBV20-1 and J is TRBJ2-5, with a weak D call TRBD2 (6 bases). The V and J ends lost 6 bases and 4 bases respectively, with 15 bases between them. Looked up from germline, CDR1 is DFQATT and CDR2 is SNEGSKA (reference sequence). CDR3 length equals 13 residues. CDR3 loop: CSAPLSGRETQYF. For the CDR3, the DNA is TGCAGTGCCCCCCTGTCCGGGAGAGAGACCCAGTACTTC.

This clonotype came up many times. The J gene is TRBJ2-2, the V gene TRBV9, with 7 bases identical to TRBD1. CDR1 is SGDLS and CDR2 is YYNGEE in the germline V gene. The CDR3 has 16 amino acids. V was pared by 4 bases and J by 3 bases, with 9 bases of the junction left unmatched. The CDR3 is CASSITGTEYTGELFF. The CDR3 bases are TGTGCCAGCAGCATTACCGGGACAGAATACACCGGGGAGCTGTTTTTT.

This clonotype was detected ten times or more. The genes are TRBV5-1 and TRBJ2-1; TRBD2 matches at 9 bases. This CDR3 is built from 12 residues. Germline CDR1 SGHRS, CDR2 YFSETQ. Trimming at V came to 1 base and at J to 10 bases, leaving 0 bases not matched to a gene. The DNA of the CDR3 is TGCGCCAGCAGCTTGAGCGGGGGGGAGCAGTTCTTC. Protein product: CASSLSGGEQFF.

Many counts were recorded for this clonotype. The V and J genes are TRBV5-1 and TRBJ2-7; the D gene is possibly TRBD2 (6 bases). The germline CDR1 and CDR2 sequences are SGHRS and YFSETQ. The CDR3 is 14 amino acids. Trimming stripped 4 bases from V and 3 bases from J, with 14 bases between. CDR3 loop: CASSQKGTGYEQYF. Here the CDR3 DNA reads TGCGCCAGCAGCCAGAAAGGGACTGGCTACGAGCAGTACTTC. The entire variable domain, with the rest obtained from reference TRBV5-1 and TRBJ2-7, is as follows: KAGVTQTPRYLIKTRGQQVTLSCSPISGHRSVSWYQQTPGQGLQFLFEYFSETQRNKGNFPGRFSGRQFSNSRSEMNVSTLELGDSALYLCASSQKGTGYEQYFGPGTRLTVT.